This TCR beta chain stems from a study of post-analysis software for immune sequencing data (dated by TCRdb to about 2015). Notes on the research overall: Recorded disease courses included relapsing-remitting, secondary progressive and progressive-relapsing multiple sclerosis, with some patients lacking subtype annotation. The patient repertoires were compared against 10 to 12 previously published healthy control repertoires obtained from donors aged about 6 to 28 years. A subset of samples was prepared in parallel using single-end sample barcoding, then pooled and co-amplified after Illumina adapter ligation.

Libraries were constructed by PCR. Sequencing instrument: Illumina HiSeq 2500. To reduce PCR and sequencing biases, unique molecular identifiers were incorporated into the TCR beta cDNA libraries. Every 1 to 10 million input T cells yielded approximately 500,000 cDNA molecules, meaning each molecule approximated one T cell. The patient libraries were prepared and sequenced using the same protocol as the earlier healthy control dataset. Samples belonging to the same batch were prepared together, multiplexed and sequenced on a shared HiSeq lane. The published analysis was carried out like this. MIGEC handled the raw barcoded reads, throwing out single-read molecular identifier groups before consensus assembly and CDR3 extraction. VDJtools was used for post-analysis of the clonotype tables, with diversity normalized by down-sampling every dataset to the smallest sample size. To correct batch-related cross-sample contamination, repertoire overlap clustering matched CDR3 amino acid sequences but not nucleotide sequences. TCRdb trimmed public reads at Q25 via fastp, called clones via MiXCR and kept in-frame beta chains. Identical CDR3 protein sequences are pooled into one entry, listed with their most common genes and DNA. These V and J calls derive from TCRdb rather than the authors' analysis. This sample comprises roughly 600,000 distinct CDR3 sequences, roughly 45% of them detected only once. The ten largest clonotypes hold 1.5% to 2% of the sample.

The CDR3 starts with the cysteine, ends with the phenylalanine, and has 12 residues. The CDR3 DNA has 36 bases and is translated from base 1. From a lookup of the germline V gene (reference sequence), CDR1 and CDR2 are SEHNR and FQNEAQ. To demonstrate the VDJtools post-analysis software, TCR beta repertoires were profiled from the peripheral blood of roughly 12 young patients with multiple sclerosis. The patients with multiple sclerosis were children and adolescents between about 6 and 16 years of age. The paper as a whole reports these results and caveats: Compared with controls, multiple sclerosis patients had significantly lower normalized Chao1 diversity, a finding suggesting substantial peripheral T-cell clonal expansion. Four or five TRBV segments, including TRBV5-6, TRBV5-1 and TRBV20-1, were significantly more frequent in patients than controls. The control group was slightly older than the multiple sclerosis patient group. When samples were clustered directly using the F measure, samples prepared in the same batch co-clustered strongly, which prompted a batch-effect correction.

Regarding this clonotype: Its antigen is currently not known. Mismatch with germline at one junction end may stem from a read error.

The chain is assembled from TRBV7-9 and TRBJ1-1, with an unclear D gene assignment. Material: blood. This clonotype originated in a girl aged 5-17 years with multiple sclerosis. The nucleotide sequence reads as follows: TGTGCCAGCGACCCGGGTAACACTGAAGTTTTCTTT. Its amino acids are CASDPGNTEVFF.